The 10 T cell receptor beta chains reported below all come from one sample, sequenced in a study of technical replicates of blood from several donors. Data came from immunoSEQ multiplex PCR; TCRdb stores just in-frame clones and leaves some out. The sample holds 95,000 or so clones, around 95% seen once. The sequencing input was T cells isolated from PBMCs. The receptors were gathered from a human donor in good health.

V is TRBV6-5 and J is TRBJ2-3, with D hard to call. Per germline, CDR1 MNHEY and CDR2 SVGAGI. The CDR3 length is 14 residues. Trimming removed 0 bases from V and 6 bases from J, with 10 bases in between. In DNA form, the CDR3 reads TGTGCCAGCAGTTACTCTAGAGTAAGCGATACGCAGTATTTT. This codes for CASSYSRVSDTQYF.

The chain carries TRBV5-1 and TRBJ1-4; weak D call: TRBD1 (5 bases). The CDR3 is 14 amino acids. CDR1 and CDR2 (germline): SGHRS, YFSETQ. V was shortened by 5 bases and J by 4 bases, with 12 bases between the two germline ends. The CDR3 DNA reads as TGCGCCAGCAGGGAAGACAGCCTTAATGAAAAACTGTTTTTT. Translation: CASREDSLNEKLFF.

The chain has TRBV7-2 and TRBJ1-5; 7 nucleotides align to TRBD1. The ends lost 2 bases at V and 5 bases at J; junction bases unmatched: 0. CDR1 and CDR2 from the germline V gene are SGHTA and FQGNSA. The CDR3 sequence is 13 residues long. CDR3 sequence: CASSLTGDQPQHF. The CDR3 DNA is TGTGCCAGCAGCTTAACAGGGGATCAGCCCCAGCATTTT.

The CDR3 loop is CAWIGTSGRTSYNEQFF. The CDR3 region has the DNA TGTGCCTGGATCGGGACTAGCGGGAGGACCTCCTACAATGAGCAGTTCTTC. J is TRBJ2-1 and V is TRBV30, with TRBD2 matching over 15 bases. V trimming: 4 bases; J trimming: 0 bases; junction bases outside the gene matches: 4. The V gene's germline CDR1 is GTSNPN and CDR2 SVGIG (reference sequence). This CDR3 is 17 amino acids long.

V gene TRBV19 combines with J gene TRBJ2-3; D possibly corresponds to TRBD2 (5 bases). Looked up from germline, CDR1 is LNHDA and CDR2 is SQIVND (reference sequence). This CDR3 has 13 residues. Trimming removed 6 bases from V and 2 bases from J, with 9 bases in between. For the CDR3, the DNA is TGTGCCAGTAGACTAGGGCCCACAGATACGCAGTATTTT. Translating it yields CASRLGPTDTQYF. The entire variable domain, with the rest obtained from reference TRBV19 and TRBJ2-3, is as follows: DGGITQSPKYLFRKEGQNVTLSCEQNLNHDAMYWYRQDPGQGLRLIYYSQIVNDFQKGDIAEGYSVSREKKESFPLTVTSAQKNPTAFYLCASRLGPTDTQYFGPGTRLTVL.

The rearrangement uses TRBV19 and TRBJ2-1, with 8 bases that match TRBD1. Per the germline V gene, CDR1 is LNHDA and CDR2 is SQIVND (reference sequence). This CDR3 region has 15 residues. Unmatched junction bases numbered 12, after V lost 4 bases and J lost 10 bases. Here the CDR3 reads CASSRLQGAGSEQFF. CDR3 nucleotides: TGTGCCAGTAGTAGGCTTCAGGGGGCTGGGAGCGAGCAGTTCTTC. Looking up the rest from reference TRBV19 and TRBJ2-1 gives the full variable domain: DGGITQSPKYLFRKEGQNVTLSCEQNLNHDAMYWYRQDPGQGLRLIYYSQIVNDFQKGDIAEGYSVSREKKESFPLTVTSAQKNPTAFYLCASSRLQGAGSEQFFGPGTRLTVL.

The gene calls are TRBV5-5 and TRBJ2-1; 13 positions agree with TRBD2. Losses at the gene ends were 3 bases for V and 4 bases for J; bases not matched to a gene: 16. Germline V gives CDR1 SGHKS, CDR2 YYEKEE (reference sequence). This CDR3 has 20 amino acids. CDR3 protein: CASSWTSGLAGEITYNEQFF. The DNA of the CDR3 is TGTGCCAGCAGCTGGACCTCCGGACTAGCGGGGGAAATTACATACAATGAGCAGTTCTTC.

This sequence joins TRBV6-5 and TRBJ2-7, with 13 bases aligning to TRBD2. With V trimmed by 6 bases and J by 5 bases, 4 bases remained unmatched. The CDR3 loop spans 14 amino acids. The germline V gene has CDR1 MNHEY and CDR2 SVGAGI. This CDR3 is CASRKGLAGNEQYF. The CDR3 coding sequence is TGTGCCAGCAGAAAGGGACTAGCGGGAAACGAGCAGTACTTC.

The chain has TRBV5-1 and TRBJ2-3; D possibly corresponds to TRBD1 (6 bases). The CDR3 is 17 amino acids. Germline V gene lookup returns CDR1 SGHRS and CDR2 YFSETQ. Trimming removed 1 base at V and 2 bases at J, with 17 bases between. The CDR3 region has the DNA TGCGCCAGCAGCTTGACCCCGGGACACGGACCCACAGATACGCAGTATTTT. Its protein product is CASSLTPGHGPTDTQYF.

V gene TRBV6-5 combines with J gene TRBJ2-5; 9 bases match TRBD2. J was trimmed by 5 bases and V by 6 bases; bases with no gene match: 7. The CDR3 contains 14 residues. Germline V gene data show CDR1 as MNHEY and CDR2 as SVGAGI. CDR3 DNA: TGTGCCAGCAGCCCAAATAGCGGGAGCGAGACCCAGTACTTC. Residues: CASSPNSGSETQYF.